This T cell receptor (beta chain) was retrieved from a study of OX40 agonist ivuxolimab in advanced cancers. TCRdb keeps only in-frame clones here, not all; method: immunoSEQ multiplex PCR. The sample lists 50,000 to 70,000 clones, about 90% occurring once. This CDR3 spans 15 amino acids. Losses at the gene ends were 3 bases for V and 3 bases for J; bases not matched to a gene: 6. The germline V gene encodes CDR1 LNHDA and CDR2 SQIVND (reference sequence). Sequencing used CD4+ or CD8+ T cells sorted from blood, obtained in a trial of the OX40 agonist ivuxolimab. The receptor was isolated from an adult with an advanced solid tumor such as melanoma, head and neck, liver or kidney cancer. The genes are TRBV19 and TRBJ2-7, with TRBD2 matching over 9 bases. CDR3 in amino acids: CASSIRASGIYEQYF. CDR3 bases: TGTGCCAGTAGTATTCGGGCTAGCGGGATCTACGAGCAGTACTTC. Complete variable domain (other parts from reference TRBV19 and TRBJ2-7): DGGITQSPKYLFRKEGQNVTLSCEQNLNHDAMYWYRQDPGQGLRLIYYSQIVNDFQKGDIAEGYSVSREKKESFPLTVTSAQKNPTAFYLCASSIRASGIYEQYFGPGTRLTVT.